The rows below give T cell receptor beta chains drawn from one sample of a study of T cell repertoires in cytomegalovirus infection. TCRdb reanalysed the reads using MiXCR and keeps one entry per CDR3 protein. The table lists about 340,000 distinct CDR3 sequences, 29% of them singletons, with approximately 20% in the top ten. These receptors' antigens are unknown. This specimen was cultured PBMCs, taken from culture after CMV antigen stimulation. These receptors came from a human donor in good health (CMV status not recorded). Some clones in this sample may be carry-over from other donors' samples. CDR3s include the opening cysteine and the closing phenylalanine or tryptophan.

J gene: TRBJ2-3
V gene: TRBV6-5
CDR3 protein: CASSFGERADTQYF

J gene: TRBJ2-1
V gene: TRBV10-3
CDR3 protein: CAIRSGTGGYNEQFF

J gene: TRBJ1-1
V gene: TRBV12-3/TRBV12-4
CDR3 protein: CASSLTAMNTEAFF

J gene: TRBJ2-4
V gene: TRBV6-5
CDR3 protein: CASSLDRPPKNIQYF

J gene: TRBJ2-7
V gene: TRBV5-4
CDR3 protein: CASSPRTGGEQYF

J gene: TRBJ2-3
V gene: TRBV28
CDR3 protein: CASSFGSGNTQYF

J gene: TRBJ2-4
V gene: TRBV29-1
CDR3 protein: CSVGTGQLDIQYF

J gene: TRBJ1-5
V gene: TRBV19
CDR3 protein: CASTTGEFQPQHF

J gene: TRBJ1-1
V gene: TRBV5-1
CDR3 protein: CASSLRQTPLNTEAFF

J gene: TRBJ2-2
V gene: TRBV6-8
CDR3 protein: CASSPGTGKTGELFF

J gene: TRBJ2-5
V gene: TRBV28
CDR3 protein: CASSFSSGGGQETQYF

J gene: TRBJ1-1
V gene: TRBV6-5
CDR3 protein: CASSPRGLTEAFF

J gene: TRBJ2-7
V gene: TRBV7-6
CDR3 protein: CASKKGLAGPYSEQYF

J gene: TRBJ1-5
V gene: TRBV28
CDR3 protein: CASSLYPGGNQPQHF

J gene: TRBJ2-5
V gene: TRBV2
CDR3 protein: CASTAGTRPAPQETQYF

J gene: TRBJ1-1
V gene: TRBV27
CDR3 protein: CASSMAGGVAEAFF

J gene: TRBJ2-6
V gene: TRBV7-4
CDR3 protein: CASSPPSGANVLTF

J gene: TRBJ1-3
V gene: TRBV12-3/TRBV12-4
CDR3 protein: CASLDPGQPRPIYF

J gene: TRBJ2-1
V gene: TRBV19
CDR3 protein: CASSMIGGRSGEQFF

J gene: TRBJ2-3
V gene: TRBV11-2
CDR3 protein: CASSSLKGAGGHKDTQYF

J gene: TRBJ2-1
V gene: TRBV29-1
CDR3 protein: CSVDQGPRFF

J gene: TRBJ1-2
V gene: TRBV6-1
CDR3 protein: CASSDRTGGNYGYTF

J gene: TRBJ2-3
V gene: TRBV20-1
CDR3 protein: CRALAGSGTDTQYF

J gene: TRBJ1-6
V gene: TRBV25-1
CDR3 protein: CASSPSRGDGSSPLHF

J gene: TRBJ1-4
V gene: TRBV7-2
CDR3 protein: CASRSRTGGSGNEKLFF

J gene: TRBJ2-1
V gene: TRBV15
CDR3 protein: CATSRDYSGDSSYNEQFF

J gene: TRBJ1-5
V gene: TRBV11-2
CDR3 protein: CARFKRRQPQHF

J gene: TRBJ2-7
V gene: TRBV7-3
CDR3 protein: CASSLPETGYEQYF

J gene: TRBJ1-5
V gene: TRBV20-1
CDR3 protein: CSALSYSVGLRNQPQHF

J gene: TRBJ1-5
V gene: TRBV25-1
CDR3 protein: CASSEGGKSNQPQHF

J gene: TRBJ2-7
V gene: TRBV7-6
CDR3 protein: CASSSADRGNSYEQYF

J gene: TRBJ2-3
V gene: TRBV11-1
CDR3 protein: CASSLGGTSGFTDTQYF

J gene: TRBJ2-1
V gene: TRBV7-9
CDR3 protein: CASSVPPGQGKDEQFF

J gene: TRBJ1-3
V gene: TRBV24-1
CDR3 protein: CATSDRTHGTIYF

J gene: TRBJ2-7
V gene: TRBV5-4
CDR3 protein: CASSPGLGGRYEQYF

J gene: TRBJ1-1
V gene: TRBV12-3/TRBV12-4
CDR3 protein: CASSFDAKSEAFF

J gene: TRBJ2-7
V gene: TRBV5-1
CDR3 protein: CASSLPGSGEQYF